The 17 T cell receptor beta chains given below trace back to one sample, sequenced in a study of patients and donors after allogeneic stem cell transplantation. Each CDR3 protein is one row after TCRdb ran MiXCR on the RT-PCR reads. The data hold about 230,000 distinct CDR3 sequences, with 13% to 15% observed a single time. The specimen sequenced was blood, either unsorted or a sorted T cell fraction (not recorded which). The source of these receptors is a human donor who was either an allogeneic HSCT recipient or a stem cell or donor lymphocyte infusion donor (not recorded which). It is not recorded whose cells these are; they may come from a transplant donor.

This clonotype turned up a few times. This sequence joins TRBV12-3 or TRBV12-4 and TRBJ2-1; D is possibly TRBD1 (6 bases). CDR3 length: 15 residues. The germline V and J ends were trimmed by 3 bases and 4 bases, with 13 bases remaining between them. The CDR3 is CASSFAVGGYNEQFF. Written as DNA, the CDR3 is TGTGCCAGCAGTTTCGCTGTAGGGGGATACAATGAGCAGTTCTTC.

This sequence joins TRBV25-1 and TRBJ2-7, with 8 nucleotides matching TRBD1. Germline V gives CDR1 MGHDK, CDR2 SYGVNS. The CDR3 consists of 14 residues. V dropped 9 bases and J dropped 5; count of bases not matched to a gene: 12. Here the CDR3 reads CASTNWTGNNEQYF. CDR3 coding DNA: TGTGCCAGTACCAACTGGACAGGGAATAACGAGCAGTACTTC.

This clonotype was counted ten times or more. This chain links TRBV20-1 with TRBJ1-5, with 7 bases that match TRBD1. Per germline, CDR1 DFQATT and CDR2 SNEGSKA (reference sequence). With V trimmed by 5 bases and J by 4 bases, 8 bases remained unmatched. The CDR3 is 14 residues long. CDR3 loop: CSALSGTENQPQHF. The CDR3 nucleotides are TGCAGTGCTCTCTCCGGGACAGAGAATCAGCCCCAGCATTTT.

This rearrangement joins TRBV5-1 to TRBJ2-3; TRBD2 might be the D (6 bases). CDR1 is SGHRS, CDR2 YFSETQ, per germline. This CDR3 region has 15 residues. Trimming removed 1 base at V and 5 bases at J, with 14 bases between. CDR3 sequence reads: CASSLRGSGKDTQYF. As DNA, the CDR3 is TGCGCCAGCAGCTTGCGGGGGTCCGGTAAAGATACGCAGTATTTT.

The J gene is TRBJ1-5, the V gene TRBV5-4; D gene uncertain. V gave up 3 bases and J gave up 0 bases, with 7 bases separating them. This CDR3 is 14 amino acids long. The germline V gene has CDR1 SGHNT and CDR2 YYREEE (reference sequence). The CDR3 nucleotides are TGTGCCAGCAGCTCATTGGGTAGCAATCAGCCCCAGCATTTT. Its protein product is CASSSLGSNQPQHF.

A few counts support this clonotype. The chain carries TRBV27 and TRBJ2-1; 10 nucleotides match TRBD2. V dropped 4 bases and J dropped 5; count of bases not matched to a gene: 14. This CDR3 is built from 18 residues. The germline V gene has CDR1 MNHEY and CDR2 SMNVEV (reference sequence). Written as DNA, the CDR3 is TGTGCCAGCAGTTCCCACCCTAGCGGGAGAGCGGAAAACAATGAGCAGTTCTTC. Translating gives CASSSHPSGRAENNEQFF.

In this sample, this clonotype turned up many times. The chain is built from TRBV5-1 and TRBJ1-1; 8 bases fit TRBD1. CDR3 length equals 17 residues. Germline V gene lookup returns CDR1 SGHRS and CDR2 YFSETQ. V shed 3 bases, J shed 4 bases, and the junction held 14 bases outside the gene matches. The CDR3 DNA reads TGCGCCAGCAGCTACTCCGGTGTGACAGGGGCGTCCACTGAAGCTTTCTTT. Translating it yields CASSYSGVTGASTEAFF.

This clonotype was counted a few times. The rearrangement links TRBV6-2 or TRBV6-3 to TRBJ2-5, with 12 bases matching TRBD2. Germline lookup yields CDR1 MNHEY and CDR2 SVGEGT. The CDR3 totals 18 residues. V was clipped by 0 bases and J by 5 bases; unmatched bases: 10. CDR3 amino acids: CASSYSRFPSGRVETQYF. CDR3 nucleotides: TGTGCCAGCAGTTACTCTAGGTTTCCTAGCGGGAGGGTTGAGACCCAGTACTTC.

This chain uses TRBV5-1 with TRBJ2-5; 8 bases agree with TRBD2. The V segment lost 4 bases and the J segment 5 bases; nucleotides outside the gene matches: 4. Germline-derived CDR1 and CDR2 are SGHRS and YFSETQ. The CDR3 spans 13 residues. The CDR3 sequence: CASSRAGDETQYF. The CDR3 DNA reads TGCGCCAGCAGCAGAGCGGGAGACGAGACCCAGTACTTC.

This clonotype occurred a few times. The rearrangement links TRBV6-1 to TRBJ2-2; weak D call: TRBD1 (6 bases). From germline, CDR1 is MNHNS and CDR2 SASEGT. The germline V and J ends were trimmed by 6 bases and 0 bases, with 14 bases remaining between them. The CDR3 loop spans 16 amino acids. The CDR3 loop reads CASRSSDRSNTGELFF. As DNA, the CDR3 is TGTGCCAGCAGAAGTTCCGACAGGTCGAACACCGGGGAGCTGTTTTTT.

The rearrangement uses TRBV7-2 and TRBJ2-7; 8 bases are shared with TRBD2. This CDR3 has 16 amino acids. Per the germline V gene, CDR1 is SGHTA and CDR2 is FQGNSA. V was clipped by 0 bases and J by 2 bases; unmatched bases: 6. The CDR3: CASSLAGGGYPYEQYF. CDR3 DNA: TGTGCCAGCAGCTTAGCCGGGGGGGGTTACCCCTACGAGCAGTACTTC.

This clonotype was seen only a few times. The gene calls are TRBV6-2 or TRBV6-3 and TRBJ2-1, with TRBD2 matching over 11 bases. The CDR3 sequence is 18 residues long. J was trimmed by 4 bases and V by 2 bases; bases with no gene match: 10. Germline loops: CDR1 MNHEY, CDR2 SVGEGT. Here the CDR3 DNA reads TGTGCCAGCAGTTACGGGACTAGCGGATCGCCACCTTACAATGAGCAGTTCTTC. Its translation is CASSYGTSGSPPYNEQFF.

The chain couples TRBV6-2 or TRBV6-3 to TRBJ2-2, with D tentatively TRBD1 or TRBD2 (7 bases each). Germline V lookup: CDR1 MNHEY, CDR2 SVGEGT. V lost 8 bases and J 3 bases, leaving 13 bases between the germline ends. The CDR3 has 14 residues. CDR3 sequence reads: CASRGDRYTGELFF. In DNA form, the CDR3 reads TGTGCCAGCCGGGGGGACAGATACACCGGGGAGCTGTTTTTT.

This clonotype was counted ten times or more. CDR3 in amino acids: CSASGRLAGVGDTQYF. The CDR3 region has the DNA TGCAGTGCTAGCGGACGGCTAGCGGGAGTAGGAGATACGCAGTATTTT. V and J are TRBV20-1 and TRBJ2-3, with 10 bases aligning to TRBD2. CDR3 length: 16 amino acids. The J segment lost 5 bases and the V segment lost 3 bases, leaving 11 bases of the junction unmatched. CDR1 is DFQATT, CDR2 SNEGSKA, per germline (reference sequence).

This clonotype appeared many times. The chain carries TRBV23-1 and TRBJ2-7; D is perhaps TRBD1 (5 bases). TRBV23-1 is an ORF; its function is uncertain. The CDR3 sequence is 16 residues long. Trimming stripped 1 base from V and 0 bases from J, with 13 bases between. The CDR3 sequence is CASSQWFRQGSYEQYF. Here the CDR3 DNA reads TGCGCCAGCAGTCAATGGTTTCGGCAGGGCTCCTACGAGCAGTACTTC.

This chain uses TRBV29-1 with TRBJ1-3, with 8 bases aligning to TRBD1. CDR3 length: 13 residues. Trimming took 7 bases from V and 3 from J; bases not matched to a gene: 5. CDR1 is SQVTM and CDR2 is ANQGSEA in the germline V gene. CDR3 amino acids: CSALGTGGNTIYF. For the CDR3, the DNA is TGCAGCGCCCTCGGGACAGGTGGAAACACCATATATTTT.

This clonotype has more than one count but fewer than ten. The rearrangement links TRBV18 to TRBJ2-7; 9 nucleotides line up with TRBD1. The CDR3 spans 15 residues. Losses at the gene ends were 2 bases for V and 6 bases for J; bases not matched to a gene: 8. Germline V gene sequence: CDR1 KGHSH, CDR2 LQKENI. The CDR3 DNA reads TGTGCCAGCTCACCAAGGGACAGGGTCGCTCGCGAGCAGTACTTC. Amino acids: CASSPRDRVAREQYF. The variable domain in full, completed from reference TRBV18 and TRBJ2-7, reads NAGVMQNPRHLVRRRGQEARLRCSPMKGHSHVYWYRQLPEEGLKFMVYLQKENIIDESGMPKERFSAEFPKEGPSILRIQQVVRGDSAAYFCASSPRDRVAREQYFGPGTRLTVT.